A single sample gave rise to the 14 T cell receptor beta chains below, sequenced in a study of multiple sclerosis patients with progressive multifocal leukoencephalopathy. Time point reported: before natalizumab initiation. Some clones are missing from TCRdb's copy, which holds only in-frame ones; the method was immunoSEQ multiplex PCR. The sample has fewer than 35,000 clones; 89% are singletons. Material for sequencing was PBMCs. Receptor source: a human donor with multiple sclerosis.

This sequence joins TRBV11-2 and TRBJ2-1, with a weak D call TRBD2 (6 bases). This CDR3 comprises 15 residues. The germline V gene encodes CDR1 SGHAT and CDR2 FQNNGV. Trimming removed 2 bases from V and 3 bases from J, with 11 bases in between. The CDR3 here is CASSLSLAFYNEQFF. CDR3 bases: TGTGCCAGCAGCTTAAGTCTAGCGTTCTACAATGAGCAGTTCTTC.

The chain employs TRBV6-1 and TRBJ1-2; TRBD1 matches at 10 bases. Germline trimming cut 4 bases from V and 2 bases from J; bases unmatched to any gene: 1. This CDR3 contains 14 residues. CDR1 is MNHNS and CDR2 is SASEGT in the germline V gene. This chain's CDR3 is CASSAGQGNYGYTF. CDR3 coding DNA: TGTGCCAGCAGTGCGGGACAGGGGAACTATGGCTACACCTTC.

V gene TRBV30 combines with J gene TRBJ2-3, with D perhaps TRBD2 (6 bases). V dropped 3 bases and J dropped 2 bases, with 12 bases sitting between them. CDR3 length: 14 residues. Looked up from germline, CDR1 is GTSNPN and CDR2 is SVGIG (reference sequence). The CDR3 protein is CAWSLLADTDTQYF. In DNA form, the CDR3 reads TGTGCCTGGAGCCTGTTAGCGGACACAGATACGCAGTATTTT.

The chain combines TRBV6-1 with TRBJ1-5; no clear D. Trimming left V 10 bases short and J 2 bases short, with 12 bases between. From germline, CDR1 is MNHNS and CDR2 SASEGT. The CDR3 is made up of 13 amino acids. CDR3 sequence reads: CATTGTGNQPQHF. CDR3 in DNA: TGTGCCACGACGGGCACCGGCAATCAGCCCCAGCATTTT.

The chain has TRBV30 and TRBJ1-5, with D possibly TRBD1 on 5 matching bases. This CDR3 comprises 15 residues. Per the germline V gene, CDR1 is GTSNPN and CDR2 is SVGIG (reference sequence). V dropped 1 base and J dropped 2 bases, with 12 bases sitting between them. The CDR3 is CAWSASLGGNQPQHF. CDR3 nucleotide sequence: TGTGCCTGGAGTGCCTCACTGGGGGGCAATCAGCCCCAGCATTTT.

V gene TRBV29-1 combines with J gene TRBJ2-2; D unclear. The germline V gene encodes CDR1 SQVTM and CDR2 ANQGSEA. Trimming left V 6 bases short and J 2 bases short, with 10 bases between. The CDR3 contains 13 residues. In DNA form, the CDR3 reads TGCAGCGTGGAACAGATAAACACCGGGGAGCTGTTTTTT. Amino acids: CSVEQINTGELFF.

The chain recombines TRBV7-2 with TRBJ2-5; 8 nucleotides align to TRBD1. The J call is doubtful: the DNA matches TRBJ2-7 better. This CDR3 has 15 amino acids. Germline V gene lookup returns CDR1 SGHTA and CDR2 FQGNSA. CDR3 bases: TGTGCCAGCAGCTTAGGCGTCGGACAGGGCTACGAGCAGTACTTC. Translating it yields CASSLGVGQGYEQYF.

V gene TRBV18 combines with J gene TRBJ2-2; 8 bases match TRBD1. Germline CDR1 and CDR2: KGHSH and LQKENI. V was clipped by 1 base and J by 5 bases; unmatched bases: 3. The CDR3 contains 15 residues. CDR3 nucleotides: TGTGCCAGCTCACCACTTACAGGGGGGACCGGGGAGCTGTTTTTT. Translated, it gives CASSPLTGGTGELFF.

The V gene is TRBV7-9, the J gene TRBJ2-7, with D perhaps matching TRBD1 or TRBD2 (5 bases each). The germline CDR1 and CDR2 sequences are SEHNR and FQNEAQ (reference sequence). Deletions cut 5 bases from V and 2 bases from J, with 16 bases between. The CDR3 sequence is 15 residues long. This CDR3 is CASSGSGTHPYEQYF. The CDR3, as DNA: TGTGCCAGCAGCGGCTCCGGGACGCATCCCTACGAGCAGTACTTC.

The chain is built from TRBV6-1 and TRBJ2-2; D is uncertain. V was clipped by 11 bases and J by 0 bases, with 10 bases between them. The CDR3 is made up of 13 amino acids. Germline V gene lookup returns CDR1 MNHNS and CDR2 SASEGT. The CDR3 spells CAVATPNTGELFF. CDR3 nucleotide sequence: TGTGCCGTGGCAACCCCGAACACCGGGGAGCTGTTTTTT.

The V gene is TRBV15, the J gene TRBJ2-3, with TRBD2 matching over 11 bases. There are 16 residues in the CDR3. J was trimmed by 5 bases and V by 3 bases; bases with no gene match: 7. Germline V gene sequence: CDR1 LNHNV, CDR2 YYDKDF (reference sequence). This CDR3 reads CATSRSIAGGRDTQYF. The CDR3 bases are TGTGCCACCAGCAGGAGTATAGCGGGAGGGAGAGATACGCAGTATTTT.

CDR3 residues: CASSSPSGLAGYNEQFF. The CDR3 DNA is TGTGCCAGCAGCTCACCCTCCGGACTAGCGGGGTACAATGAGCAGTTCTTC. J is TRBJ2-1 and V is TRBV7-3, with TRBD2 matching 12 bases. The CDR3 spans 17 residues. V trimming: 4 bases; J trimming: 4 bases; junction bases outside the gene matches: 8. The germline V gene encodes CDR1 SGHTA and CDR2 FQGTGA.

The chain couples TRBV19 to TRBJ2-7; TRBD1 is a possible D gene (6 bases). Per germline, CDR1 LNHDA and CDR2 SQIVND (reference sequence). V dropped 7 bases and J dropped 4 bases, with 11 bases sitting between them. CDR3 size: 12 residues. This CDR3 is CASMSQGYEQYF. The CDR3 nucleotides are TGTGCCAGTATGTCCCAGGGGTACGAGCAGTACTTC.

This chain joins TRBV28 and TRBJ1-5; TRBD1 agrees at 8 bases. The CDR3 loop spans 13 amino acids. Germline CDR1 and CDR2: MDHEN and SYDVKM. Trimming at V came to 2 bases and at J to 9 bases, leaving 3 bases not matched to a gene. DNA for the CDR3: TGTGCCAGCAGTTTAGCAGGGGGCCGGCCCCAGCATTTT. This gives the protein CASSLAGGRPQHF.